This T cell receptor beta chain is from a study of cytomegalovirus exposure and HLA in healthy donors. Findings of the study overall: Generally TCR sequences proved uncommon, though certain public TCRs appeared in numerous donors. Researchers reported in a later analysis that a missense DCLRE1C variant was tied to TCR beta V- and J-gene trimming.

The PCR employed 60 Vbeta primers together with 13 Jbeta primers. Sequencing was performed with immunoSEQ multiplex PCR; in TCRdb, only in-frame clones are kept and a portion is missing. In the table there are 100,000 to 150,000 clones, around 80% of which are singletons. Notes on this clone: Its antigen is still unknown.

V shed 6 bases, J shed 13 bases, and the junction held 13 bases outside the gene matches. CDR1 and CDR2 from the germline V gene are MDHEN and SYDVKM. The CDR3 runs to 14 residues. The TCR sequence derives from a woman aged 40-49 years in good health and CMV-seronegative. The chain couples TRBV28 to TRBJ2-1, with 9 bases fitting TRBD2. Sample: PBMCs. The CDR3 nucleotides read TGTGCCAGCAGAGGGGCGAAGCGGGGGGCTGATCAGTTCTTC. Protein sequence: CASRGAKRGADQFF.